This is a list of T cell receptor beta chains from one sample in a study of T cell responses to AZD1222 COVID-19 vaccine. Some clones are missing from TCRdb's copy, which holds only in-frame ones; the method was immunoSEQ multiplex PCR. This sample has tens of thousands of clones, with about nine tenths found just once. The sequencing used peripheral blood, collected on day 0 of MenACWY control vaccination. These receptors all come from an adult in good health. Both conserved end residues are part of each CDR3. The D gene is left open where the match is weak. Not every row has a clone size; where given, it reads once, few, many or a size class.

abundance: NA
d_gene: TRBD2
j_gene: TRBJ2-2
v_gene: TRBV5-4
CDR3nt: TGTGCCAGCAGCTTGGAGCGGGGGGGGAACACCGGGGAGCTGTTTTTT
CDR3aa: CASSLERGGNTGELFF

abundance: NA
d_gene: TRBD1
j_gene: TRBJ2-7
v_gene: TRBV6-5
CDR3nt: TGTGCCAGCAGTTCTGGACAGGGGCCCTACGAGCAGTACTTC
CDR3aa: CASSSGQGPYEQYF

abundance: NA
d_gene: TRBD1
j_gene: TRBJ1-5
v_gene: TRBV11-1
CDR3nt: TGTGCCAGCAGCAAGGGACAGGGGAATCCCCAGCATTTT
CDR3aa: CASSKGQGNPQHF

abundance: NA
d_gene: NA
j_gene: TRBJ2-5
v_gene: TRBV30
CDR3nt: TGTGCCTGGAGTGTACGCCTCCTTGGAGGGGAGACCCAGTACTTC
CDR3aa: CAWSVRLLGGETQYF

abundance: once
d_gene: TRBD1
j_gene: TRBJ1-5
v_gene: TRBV29-1
CDR3nt: TGCAGCGTTAACCGGGACAGGGGACCCAATAGCAATCAGCCCCAGCATTTT
CDR3aa: CSVNRDRGPNSNQPQHF

abundance: NA
d_gene: TRBD2
j_gene: TRBJ2-7
v_gene: TRBV11-2
CDR3nt: TGTGCCAGCAGCGGTGTAGCGGGGGGGCGTATGTCCTACGAGCAGTACTTC
CDR3aa: CASSGVAGGRMSYEQYF

abundance: NA
d_gene: TRBD1
j_gene: TRBJ1-1
v_gene: TRBV19
CDR3nt: TGTGCCAGTGGGGGACAGATGAACACTGAAGCTTTCTTT
CDR3aa: CASGGQMNTEAFF

abundance: NA
d_gene: TRBD1
j_gene: TRBJ2-2
v_gene: TRBV4-3
CDR3nt: TGCGCCAGCAGCTTCCGGGACAGCAAGCTGAACACCGGGGAGCTGTTTTTT
CDR3aa: CASSFRDSKLNTGELFF

abundance: NA
d_gene: NA
j_gene: TRBJ2-2
v_gene: TRBV11-2
CDR3nt: TGTGCCACCCTAGCCTCTTCCGGGGAGCTGTTTTTT
CDR3aa: CATLASSGELFF

abundance: NA
d_gene: NA
j_gene: TRBJ1-2
v_gene: TRBV7-9
CDR3nt: TGTGCCAGCAGCTTAGGAGGGGCAGGAGGCTACACCTTC
CDR3aa: CASSLGGAGGYTF

abundance: few
d_gene: NA
j_gene: TRBJ1-6
v_gene: TRBV6-4
CDR3nt: TGTGCCAGCAGTGTGGGTGGGGGCGATTTTTCACCCCTCCACTTT
CDR3aa: CASSVGGGDFSPLHF

abundance: NA
d_gene: NA
j_gene: TRBJ2-1
v_gene: TRBV12-5
CDR3nt: TGTGCTAGTGGGGGGGCAAACTACAATGAGCAGTTCTTC
CDR3aa: CASGGANYNEQFF

abundance: NA
d_gene: NA
j_gene: TRBJ2-5
v_gene: TRBV28
CDR3nt: TGTGCCAGCAGTTCTGGAGGCAGGGGAGAGACCCAGTACTTC
CDR3aa: CASSSGGRGETQYF

abundance: NA
d_gene: NA
j_gene: TRBJ1-1
v_gene: TRBV28
CDR3nt: TGTGCCAGCAGTCAAACAGGATCCCCTTCTGAACCTGAAGCTTTCTTT
CDR3aa: CASSQTGSPSEPEAFF

abundance: once
d_gene: NA
j_gene: TRBJ1-2
v_gene: TRBV6-4
CDR3nt: TGTGCCAGCAGTGAGGCCCCCATCGGCCGTTACACCTTC
CDR3aa: CASSEAPIGRYTF

abundance: once
d_gene: NA
j_gene: TRBJ1-1
v_gene: TRBV5-6
CDR3nt: TGTGCCAGCAGCCTCAATATGAACACTGAAGCTTTCTTT
CDR3aa: CASSLNMNTEAFF

abundance: NA
d_gene: NA
j_gene: TRBJ2-3
v_gene: TRBV5-1
CDR3nt: TGCGCCAGCAGCTCCCCAGCGATCGCAGATACGCAGTATTTT
CDR3aa: CASSSPAIADTQYF

abundance: NA
d_gene: NA
j_gene: TRBJ2-3
v_gene: TRBV27
CDR3nt: TGTGCCAGCAGTTTAAAGGTGAGGGATACGCAGTATTTT
CDR3aa: CASSLKVRDTQYF

abundance: NA
d_gene: NA
j_gene: TRBJ2-7
v_gene: TRBV4-1
CDR3nt: TGCGCCAGCAGCCCCCCAGGAGAGGAGCAGTACTTC
CDR3aa: CASSPPGEEQYF

abundance: once
d_gene: TRBD1
j_gene: TRBJ2-7
v_gene: TRBV19
CDR3nt: TGTGCCAGTAGTTTCCCGGGACAGGGAGGCGAGCAGTACTTC
CDR3aa: CASSFPGQGGEQYF

abundance: few
d_gene: TRBD2
j_gene: TRBJ2-3
v_gene: TRBV7-2
CDR3nt: TGTGCCAGCAGCTTATCTGCGGGGGGGCTCACAGATACGCAGTATTTT
CDR3aa: CASSLSAGGLTDTQYF

abundance: NA
d_gene: NA
j_gene: TRBJ1-1
v_gene: TRBV11-3
CDR3nt: TGTGCCAGCAGCAGACCGGGGGGGACTGAAGCTTTCTTT
CDR3aa: CASSRPGGTEAFF

abundance: once
d_gene: NA
j_gene: TRBJ2-7
v_gene: TRBV30
CDR3nt: TGTGCCTGGACGGGCGGGGCCTCCTACGAGCAGTACTTC
CDR3aa: CAWTGGASYEQYF

abundance: NA
d_gene: NA
j_gene: TRBJ2-3
v_gene: TRBV25-1
CDR3nt: TGTGCCAGCAGTGAATTTCGTTCAGACACAGATACGCAGTATTTT
CDR3aa: CASSEFRSDTDTQYF

abundance: NA
d_gene: NA
j_gene: TRBJ2-7
v_gene: TRBV6-2/TRBV6-3
CDR3nt: TGTGCCAGCAGTTACTCAGTGGGGGCCGGATACGAGCAGTACTTC
CDR3aa: CASSYSVGAGYEQYF

abundance: NA
d_gene: NA
j_gene: TRBJ2-7
v_gene: TRBV29-1
CDR3nt: TGCAGCGTTGAAGTACGAGGCTACGAGCAGTACTTC
CDR3aa: CSVEVRGYEQYF

abundance: NA
d_gene: NA
j_gene: TRBJ1-1
v_gene: TRBV7-3
CDR3nt: TGTGCCAGCAGCCACCGGACAGTGATGAACACTGAAGCTTTCTTT
CDR3aa: CASSHRTVMNTEAFF

abundance: NA
d_gene: TRBD1
j_gene: TRBJ2-1
v_gene: TRBV5-6
CDR3nt: TGTGCCAGCAGCTTGAGGCGGGCAGGGGGCAACTACAATGAGCAGTTCTTC
CDR3aa: CASSLRRAGGNYNEQFF

abundance: NA
d_gene: NA
j_gene: TRBJ1-1
v_gene: TRBV30
CDR3nt: TGTGCCTGGTTACCCCCCAGCCAATACACTGAAGCTTTCTTT
CDR3aa: CAWLPPSQYTEAFF

abundance: NA
d_gene: TRBD2
j_gene: TRBJ2-3
v_gene: TRBV6-1
CDR3nt: TGTGCCAGCAGTGAACCCGGACTAGCGGGGACAGATACGCAGTATTTT
CDR3aa: CASSEPGLAGTDTQYF

abundance: few
d_gene: NA
j_gene: TRBJ2-7
v_gene: TRBV18
CDR3nt: TGTGCCAGCTCACCCCCGTCACGGGGGCGCCAGGGCGAGCAGTACTTC
CDR3aa: CASSPPSRGRQGEQYF

abundance: NA
d_gene: TRBD1
j_gene: TRBJ1-5
v_gene: TRBV3-1/TRBV3-2
CDR3nt: TGTGCCAGCAGCCCGGGACAGGGAGGAGTCAATCAGCCCCAGCATTTT
CDR3aa: CASSPGQGGVNQPQHF

abundance: few
d_gene: NA
j_gene: TRBJ1-2
v_gene: TRBV28
CDR3nt: TGTGCCAGCATAATAGACGGGCCCCATAACTATGGCTACACCTTC
CDR3aa: CASIIDGPHNYGYTF

abundance: NA
d_gene: TRBD2
j_gene: TRBJ2-1
v_gene: TRBV19
CDR3nt: TGTGCCAGTAGTATTTGGGGACTAGCGGGGATGAATGAGCAGTTCTTC
CDR3aa: CASSIWGLAGMNEQFF

abundance: once
d_gene: NA
j_gene: TRBJ2-2
v_gene: TRBV5-5
CDR3nt: TGTGCCAGCGCGTTCCAGCCGGACACCGGGGAGCTGTTTTTT
CDR3aa: CASAFQPDTGELFF

abundance: once
d_gene: TRBD1
j_gene: TRBJ2-3
v_gene: TRBV27
CDR3nt: TGTGCCAGCAGTTTAGGATCTATAGGACAGGGCGCAGATACGCAGTATTTT
CDR3aa: CASSLGSIGQGADTQYF

abundance: NA
d_gene: NA
j_gene: TRBJ1-2
v_gene: TRBV4-3
CDR3nt: TGCGCCAGCAGCCAAGATCCGACCAATAACTATGGCTACACCTTC
CDR3aa: CASSQDPTNNYGYTF

abundance: NA
d_gene: TRBD2
j_gene: TRBJ2-1
v_gene: TRBV3-1/TRBV3-2
CDR3nt: TGTGCCAGCAGCTTTAGGACTAGCGGCAATGAGCAGTTCTTC
CDR3aa: CASSFRTSGNEQFF

abundance: NA
d_gene: NA
j_gene: TRBJ1-2
v_gene: TRBV19
CDR3nt: TGTGCCAGTAGTCAGGCAGGGATCTCCCGGGGCTACACCTTC
CDR3aa: CASSQAGISRGYTF

abundance: NA
d_gene: NA
j_gene: TRBJ1-2
v_gene: TRBV4-2
CDR3nt: TGTGCCAGCAGCCAAGGGGGGGCTGGTTATGGCTACACCTTC
CDR3aa: CASSQGGAGYGYTF

abundance: NA
d_gene: NA
j_gene: TRBJ1-1
v_gene: TRBV10-2
CDR3nt: TGCGCCAGCAGGGACAACACTGAAGCTTTCTTT
CDR3aa: CASRDNTEAFF

abundance: once
d_gene: TRBD2
j_gene: TRBJ2-3
v_gene: TRBV5-4
CDR3nt: TGTGCCAGCACCACGAGCGGGGGGGGAATGGATACGCAGTATTTT
CDR3aa: CASTTSGGGMDTQYF

abundance: NA
d_gene: NA
j_gene: TRBJ2-1
v_gene: TRBV5-1
CDR3nt: TGCGCCAGCAGCTTGAGATCGGGGGGCCTCAGCTCCTACAATGAGCAGTTCTTC
CDR3aa: CASSLRSGGLSSYNEQFF

abundance: NA
d_gene: NA
j_gene: TRBJ2-1
v_gene: TRBV19
CDR3nt: TGTGCCAGTAGTATAGGGGCGGACCTCACCTACAATGAGCAGTTCTTC
CDR3aa: CASSIGADLTYNEQFF

abundance: NA
d_gene: NA
j_gene: TRBJ1-2
v_gene: TRBV5-1
CDR3nt: TGCGCCAGCAGCTTGGCGGGACAAAACTATGGCTACACCTTC
CDR3aa: CASSLAGQNYGYTF

abundance: once
d_gene: TRBD1
j_gene: TRBJ1-5
v_gene: TRBV9
CDR3nt: TGTGCCAGCAGCATACAAAAAGGACAGGGGTTTATTATCGTCAATCAGCCCCAGCATTTT
CDR3aa: CASSIQKGQGFIIVNQPQHF

abundance: NA
d_gene: NA
j_gene: TRBJ1-1
v_gene: TRBV7-9
CDR3nt: TGTGCCTACCAGGCCGTATTGAACACTGAAGCTTTCTTT
CDR3aa: CAYQAVLNTEAFF

abundance: NA
d_gene: NA
j_gene: TRBJ2-1
v_gene: TRBV14
CDR3nt: TGTGCCAGCAGCCAAGCGGGGTGGCTAGCGAGCTACAATGAGCAGTTCTTC
CDR3aa: CASSQAGWLASYNEQFF

abundance: NA
d_gene: NA
j_gene: TRBJ2-2
v_gene: TRBV20-1
CDR3nt: TGCAGTGCTAGTTGGGCAGGGGGGTCCGGGGAGCTGTTTTTT
CDR3aa: CSASWAGGSGELFF

abundance: NA
d_gene: NA
j_gene: TRBJ2-7
v_gene: TRBV29-1
CDR3nt: TGCAGCGACGACCCGCGGGACTTGAGGACCTACGAGCAGTACTTC
CDR3aa: CSDDPRDLRTYEQYF

abundance: NA
d_gene: NA
j_gene: TRBJ1-1
v_gene: TRBV30
CDR3nt: TGTGCCTGGAGGGGCGGGGGGCAAGAAGCTTTCTTT
CDR3aa: CAWRGGGQEAFF

abundance: NA
d_gene: NA
j_gene: TRBJ1-2
v_gene: TRBV5-1
CDR3nt: TGCGCCAGCATGGGGGGGCCCACTAACTATGGCTACACCTTC
CDR3aa: CASMGGPTNYGYTF

abundance: NA
d_gene: TRBD1
j_gene: TRBJ1-6
v_gene: TRBV19
CDR3nt: TGTGCCAGTAGTAAGGTGTGGACAGGGGTTTCACCCCTCCACTTT
CDR3aa: CASSKVWTGVSPLHF

abundance: NA
d_gene: NA
j_gene: TRBJ2-3
v_gene: TRBV9
CDR3nt: TGTGCCAGCAGCGACCCCGGTAGGGCTCACCTACCAGATACGCAGTATTTT
CDR3aa: CASSDPGRAHLPDTQYF

abundance: NA
d_gene: NA
j_gene: TRBJ1-3
v_gene: TRBV6-6
CDR3nt: TGTGCCAGCAGTTCCACTTTTGGGGTTGGAAACACCATATATTTT
CDR3aa: CASSSTFGVGNTIYF

abundance: NA
d_gene: NA
j_gene: TRBJ1-1
v_gene: TRBV28
CDR3nt: TGTGCCAGCAGTTTATCGACGACCACTGAAGCTTTCTTT
CDR3aa: CASSLSTTTEAFF

abundance: NA
d_gene: NA
j_gene: TRBJ2-5
v_gene: TRBV9
CDR3nt: TGTGCCAGCAGCGTAGCGGCGGGGTCGGGCCAAGAGACCCAGTACTTC
CDR3aa: CASSVAAGSGQETQYF

abundance: NA
d_gene: NA
j_gene: TRBJ1-2
v_gene: TRBV2
CDR3nt: TGTGCCAGTAGAAAACAGGAGGTGGGGGAATATGGCTACACCTTC
CDR3aa: CASRKQEVGEYGYTF

abundance: NA
d_gene: NA
j_gene: TRBJ1-1
v_gene: TRBV25-1
CDR3nt: TGTGCCAGCAGTGCCGCAGGGGACACTGAAGCTTTCTTT
CDR3aa: CASSAAGDTEAFF